This entry describes one TCR beta chain. Its specificity is not known. Here immunoSEQ multiplex PCR was the method, and the copy in TCRdb shows in-frame clones only, minus some. This sample yields 150,000 or so clones, of which roughly 90% are seen a single time; 1.1% to 1.5% belongs to the top ten. The data derive from a study of T cell responses to AZD1222 COVID-19 vaccine. As for the study in general: Recipients boosted at about 4 weeks or about 12 weeks are pooled. The study, taken as a whole, reports: Two doses of AZD1222 preceded a rise in Spike-specific TCR breadth and depth. Nearly half of spike-specific TCRs reportedly go after variant regions that carry no mutations.

The V and J ends lost 0 bases and 6 bases respectively, with 6 bases between them. Germline V CDR1 and CDR2: LGHNA, YNFKEQ. The CDR3 is 12 residues long. This clonotype was obtained from an adult in good health. The sample in question was peripheral blood, obtained on day 0 of AZD1222 vaccination. The chain couples TRBV4-2 to TRBJ2-7; no clear D gene. DNA for the CDR3: TGTGCCAGCAGCCAAGATTATGGCGAGCAGTACTTC. This codes for CASSQDYGEQYF.